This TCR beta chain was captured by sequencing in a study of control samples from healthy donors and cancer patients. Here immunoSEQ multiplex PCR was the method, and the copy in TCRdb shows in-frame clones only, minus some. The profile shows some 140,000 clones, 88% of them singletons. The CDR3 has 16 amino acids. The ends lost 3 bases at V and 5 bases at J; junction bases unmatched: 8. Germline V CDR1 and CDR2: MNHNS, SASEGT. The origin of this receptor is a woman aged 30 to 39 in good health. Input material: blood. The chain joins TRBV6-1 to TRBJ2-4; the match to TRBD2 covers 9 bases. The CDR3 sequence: CASSDSSGREENIQYF. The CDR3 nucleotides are TGTGCCAGCAGTGATAGTAGCGGGAGAGAGGAAAACATTCAGTACTTC.